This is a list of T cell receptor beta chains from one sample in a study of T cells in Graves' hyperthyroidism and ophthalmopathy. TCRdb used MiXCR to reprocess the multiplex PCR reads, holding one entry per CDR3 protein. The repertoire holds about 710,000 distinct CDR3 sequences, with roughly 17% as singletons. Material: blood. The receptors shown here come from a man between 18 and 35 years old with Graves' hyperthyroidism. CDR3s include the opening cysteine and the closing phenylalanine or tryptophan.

CDR3: CASSLPGTLAGELFF; J: TRBJ2-2; V: TRBV3-1
CDR3: CASSYSPGIYGYTF; J: TRBJ1-2; V: TRBV6-2/TRBV6-3
CDR3: CASSLVFGGSYEQYF; J: TRBJ2-7; V: TRBV5-1
CDR3: CAWSPGGIYEQYF; J: TRBJ2-7; V: TRBV30
CDR3: CASSSDGPYGYTF; J: TRBJ1-2; V: TRBV28
CDR3: CATQGVGSYEQYF; J: TRBJ2-7; V: TRBV24-1
CDR3: CASSLGTPGLAAKFYEQYF; J: TRBJ2-7; V: TRBV27
CDR3: CSAGTSLENIQYF; J: TRBJ2-4; V: TRBV20-1
CDR3: CASSGPDLGTFF; J: TRBJ1-1; V: TRBV11-3
CDR3: CASSKLPGAGGFYNEQFF; J: TRBJ2-1; V: TRBV19
CDR3: CASRETGGSSQPQHF; J: TRBJ1-5; V: TRBV6-1
CDR3: CASSESRAASNQPQHF; J: TRBJ1-5; V: TRBV10-2
CDR3: CASSPPPGLAVNTGELFF; J: TRBJ2-2; V: TRBV7-9
CDR3: CAVRGNTEAFF; J: TRBJ1-1; V: TRBV10-3
CDR3: CASSQRTYTGELFF; J: TRBJ2-2; V: TRBV4-3
CDR3: CASSPVAAGRETQYF; J: TRBJ2-5; V: TRBV7-9
CDR3: CSARDPLREQFF; J: TRBJ2-1; V: TRBV20-1
CDR3: CASAGTSLGRRETQYF; J: TRBJ2-5; V: TRBV25-1
CDR3: CASSQGTIRGEQYF; J: TRBJ2-7; V: TRBV4-2
CDR3: CASSEEGLFF; J: TRBJ2-2; V: TRBV6-1
CDR3: CASSPADSTNTEAFF; J: TRBJ1-1; V: TRBV6-2/TRBV6-3
CDR3: CATASTGQKYEQYF; J: TRBJ2-7; V: TRBV24-1
CDR3: CASSLFRTSGTDTQYF; J: TRBJ2-3; V: TRBV27
CDR3: CASSQGWGTDTQYF; J: TRBJ2-3; V: TRBV4-1
CDR3: CSAQTYTEAFF; J: TRBJ1-1; V: TRBV20-1
CDR3: CASSLRILAGGDNEQFF; J: TRBJ2-1; V: TRBV7-6
CDR3: CATGSRVGNEQFF; J: TRBJ2-1; V: TRBV6-1
CDR3: CAIRAASYGYTF; J: TRBJ1-2; V: TRBV12-3/TRBV12-4
CDR3: CSATTLQETQYF; J: TRBJ2-5; V: TRBV20-1
CDR3: CASSVGGPYFYEQYF; J: TRBJ2-7; V: TRBV28
CDR3: CASSLPPREQYF; J: TRBJ2-7; V: TRBV28
CDR3: CASSQISGSYEQYF; J: TRBJ2-7; V: TRBV14
CDR3: CASTSRLAGQPQHF; J: TRBJ1-5; V: TRBV6-2/TRBV6-3
CDR3: CASSQDIGNTIYF; J: TRBJ1-3; V: TRBV3-1
CDR3: CASSSPGWRHLSYEQYF; J: TRBJ2-7; V: TRBV7-9
CDR3: CSARGGARYNEQFF; J: TRBJ2-1; V: TRBV20-1
CDR3: CSAGAPSGTSGFEQFF; J: TRBJ2-1; V: TRBV20-1
CDR3: CASTRIGASGNEQYF; J: TRBJ2-7; V: TRBV28